A selection of T cell receptor beta chains follows, all from one sample in a study of blood T cells in healthy people across ages. From the 5' RACE reads, TCRdb called clonotypes with MiXCR, one entry per CDR3 protein. Among over 1,500,000 distinct CDR3 sequences listed, about two fifths were seen once. Material for sequencing was blood. The receptors come from a human donor in good health. The CDR3 runs from the conserved cysteine through the conserved F or W. A D gene is named only where the DNA matches it firmly. Some rows have no size entry. The others give once, few or many, or a class for an expanded clone.

v_gene: TRBV27; d_gene: .; j_gene: TRBJ2-5; abundance: .; CDR3aa: CASSFAVSLQETQYF; CDR3nt: TGTGCCAGCAGTTTCGCCGTCAGCCTACAAGAGACCCAGTACTTC
v_gene: TRBV5-8; d_gene: .; j_gene: TRBJ2-5; abundance: few; CDR3aa: CASSLPQVRAKQETQYF; CDR3nt: TGTGCCAGCAGCCTTCCGCAGGTCAGGGCTAAACAAGAGACCCAGTACTTC
v_gene: TRBV6-2/TRBV6-3; d_gene: .; j_gene: TRBJ1-5; abundance: few; CDR3aa: CASRKGTSNQPQHF; CDR3nt: TGTGCCAGCAGGAAAGGAACGAGCAATCAGCCCCAGCATTTT
v_gene: TRBV28; d_gene: TRBD2; j_gene: TRBJ2-5; abundance: .; CDR3aa: CASRRLAGAFQETQYF; CDR3nt: TGTGCCAGCAGACGCTTAGCGGGGGCGTTCCAAGAGACCCAGTACTTC
v_gene: TRBV28; d_gene: .; j_gene: TRBJ2-7; abundance: .; CDR3aa: CASSLVHYRDSHEQYF; CDR3nt: TGTGCCAGCAGTTTAGTCCATTATAGGGATTCCCACGAGCAGTACTTC
v_gene: TRBV2; d_gene: TRBD1; j_gene: TRBJ2-7; abundance: few; CDR3aa: CASSPDRGNTYEQYF; CDR3nt: TGTGCCAGCAGTCCCGACAGGGGGAATACCTACGAGCAGTACTTC
v_gene: TRBV7-2; d_gene: .; j_gene: TRBJ1-1; abundance: .; CDR3aa: CASSLQGGGLAGGEAFF; CDR3nt: TGTGCCAGCAGCTTGCAGGGCGGGGGGCTCGCTGGCGGTGAAGCTTTCTTT
v_gene: TRBV12-3/TRBV12-4; d_gene: .; j_gene: TRBJ1-1; abundance: .; CDR3aa: CASSLQQGITEAFF; CDR3nt: TGTGCCAGCAGTTTGCAACAGGGCATCACTGAAGCTTTCTTT
v_gene: TRBV7-2; d_gene: TRBD1; j_gene: TRBJ1-1; abundance: few; CDR3aa: CASSFGQGVSEAFF; CDR3nt: TGTGCCAGCAGCTTCGGACAGGGGGTGAGTGAAGCTTTCTTT
v_gene: TRBV6-1; d_gene: .; j_gene: TRBJ2-3; abundance: .; CDR3aa: CASKLLATITDTQYF; CDR3nt: TGTGCCAGCAAACTACTAGCTACGATCACAGATACGCAGTATTTT
v_gene: TRBV4-3; d_gene: .; j_gene: TRBJ2-5; abundance: few; CDR3aa: CASSQATLQETQYF; CDR3nt: TGCGCCAGCAGCCAAGCGACACTGCAAGAGACCCAGTACTTC
v_gene: TRBV5-1; d_gene: TRBD1; j_gene: TRBJ1-5; abundance: .; CDR3aa: CASSPGQPSGPQHF; CDR3nt: TGCGCCAGCAGCCCGGGACAGCCCTCCGGCCCCCAGCATTTT
v_gene: TRBV12-3/TRBV12-4; d_gene: TRBD1; j_gene: TRBJ2-7; abundance: few; CDR3aa: CASSVGTGRNEQYF; CDR3nt: TGTGCCAGCAGTGTCGGGACAGGTAGGAACGAGCAGTACTTC
v_gene: TRBV4-1; d_gene: .; j_gene: TRBJ2-3; abundance: .; CDR3aa: CASSPLLRDTQYF; CDR3nt: TGCGCCAGCAGCCCTTTACTCAGAGATACGCAGTATTTT
v_gene: TRBV2; d_gene: .; j_gene: TRBJ1-1; abundance: .; CDR3aa: CASTDGTGMRTFF; CDR3nt: TGTGCCAGCACCGACGGAACAGGAATGAGAACTTTCTTT
v_gene: TRBV15; d_gene: .; j_gene: TRBJ1-3; abundance: once; CDR3aa: CATSRDIITAAGNTIYF; CDR3nt: TGTGCCACCAGCAGAGATATTATTACAGCAGCAGGAAACACCATATATTTT
v_gene: TRBV6-6; d_gene: TRBD1; j_gene: TRBJ2-7; abundance: .; CDR3aa: CASNARQGSYEQYF; CDR3nt: TGTGCCAGCAATGCTCGACAGGGTTCCTACGAGCAGTACTTC
v_gene: TRBV20-1; d_gene: TRBD2; j_gene: TRBJ2-1; abundance: few; CDR3aa: CSARGGERGFNEQFF; CDR3nt: TGCAGTGCTAGAGGAGGGGAGCGGGGCTTCAATGAGCAGTTCTTC
v_gene: TRBV28; d_gene: TRBD1; j_gene: TRBJ2-3; abundance: .; CDR3aa: CASSRTGVDTQYF; CDR3nt: TGTGCCAGCAGCCGGACAGGGGTAGATACGCAGTATTTT
v_gene: TRBV4-3; d_gene: .; j_gene: TRBJ1-1; abundance: .; CDR3aa: CASSQDRLPARGLNTEAFF; CDR3nt: TGCGCCAGCAGCCAAGATAGGTTACCCGCCAGGGGCTTGAACACTGAAGCTTTCTTT
v_gene: TRBV7-2; d_gene: .; j_gene: TRBJ2-1; abundance: .; CDR3aa: CASVLYNEQFF; CDR3nt: TGTGCCAGCGTTCTATACAATGAGCAGTTCTTC
v_gene: TRBV7-9; d_gene: .; j_gene: TRBJ1-1; abundance: once; CDR3aa: CASSLDLGSGPNTEAFF; CDR3nt: TGTGCCAGCAGCTTGGATTTGGGGTCGGGACCGAACACTGAAGCTTTCTTT
v_gene: TRBV20-1; d_gene: .; j_gene: TRBJ2-3; abundance: .; CDR3aa: CSAKGTDTQYF; CDR3nt: TGCAGTGCTAAGGGCACAGATACGCAGTATTTT
v_gene: TRBV4-1; d_gene: TRBD2; j_gene: TRBJ2-3; abundance: few; CDR3aa: CASSQAGGSTDTQYF; CDR3nt: TGCGCCAGCAGCCAAGCGGGGGGGAGCACAGATACGCAGTATTTT
v_gene: TRBV5-1; d_gene: .; j_gene: TRBJ2-3; abundance: .; CDR3aa: CASRSGWGDTQYF; CDR3nt: TGCGCCAGCAGAAGTGGATGGGGGGATACGCAGTATTTT
v_gene: TRBV4-2; d_gene: .; j_gene: TRBJ1-2; abundance: few; CDR3aa: CASSQLQGPRGNYGYTF; CDR3nt: TGTGCCAGCAGCCAACTGCAGGGGCCGAGGGGTAACTATGGCTACACCTTC
v_gene: TRBV7-2; d_gene: .; j_gene: TRBJ2-7; abundance: few; CDR3aa: CASSLRSGASYEQYF; CDR3nt: TGTGCCAGCAGCTTGAGGTCCGGGGCCTCCTACGAGCAGTACTTC
v_gene: TRBV12-3/TRBV12-4; d_gene: .; j_gene: TRBJ2-4; abundance: many; CDR3aa: CASSLGTVNIQYF; CDR3nt: TGTGCCAGCAGTTTAGGGACAGTAAACATTCAGTACTTC
v_gene: TRBV20-1; d_gene: TRBD1; j_gene: TRBJ1-5; abundance: .; CDR3aa: CSATQGVDQPQHF; CDR3nt: TGCAGTGCTACTCAGGGGGTGGACCAGCCCCAGCATTTT
v_gene: TRBV7-8; d_gene: .; j_gene: TRBJ1-4; abundance: .; CDR3aa: CASSLVRAVDEKLFF; CDR3nt: TGTGCCAGCAGCTTAGTGAGGGCAGTGGATGAAAAACTGTTTTTT
v_gene: TRBV20-1; d_gene: .; j_gene: TRBJ2-3; abundance: .; CDR3aa: CSATRAWAADTQYF; CDR3nt: TGCAGTGCTACCCGAGCCTGGGCAGCAGATACGCAGTATTTT
v_gene: TRBV20-1; d_gene: TRBD1; j_gene: TRBJ1-2; abundance: .; CDR3aa: CSASSGQIYGYTF; CDR3nt: TGCAGTGCTAGTTCGGGACAGATCTATGGCTACACCTTC
v_gene: TRBV6-2/TRBV6-3; d_gene: .; j_gene: TRBJ2-7; abundance: few; CDR3aa: CASSYPGHEQYF; CDR3nt: TGTGCCAGCAGTTACCCAGGCCACGAGCAGTACTTC
v_gene: TRBV6-5; d_gene: .; j_gene: TRBJ1-1; abundance: .; CDR3aa: CATFYRNTEAFF; CDR3nt: TGTGCCACTTTCTACAGGAACACTGAAGCTTTCTTT
v_gene: TRBV5-6; d_gene: .; j_gene: TRBJ1-2; abundance: .; CDR3aa: CASSPVTGSLYGCTF; CDR3nt: TGTGCCAGCAGCCCAGTGACAGGTTCCCTCTATGGCTGCACCTTC
v_gene: TRBV9; d_gene: .; j_gene: TRBJ2-5; abundance: .; CDR3aa: CASSRGGLQSETQYF; CDR3nt: TGTGCCAGCAGTCGAGGAGGCCTACAAAGCGAGACCCAGTACTTC
v_gene: TRBV29-1; d_gene: .; j_gene: TRBJ1-4; abundance: .; CDR3aa: CSASESTNEKLFF; CDR3nt: TGCAGCGCATCAGAATCAACTAATGAAAAACTGTTTTTT
v_gene: TRBV20-1; d_gene: .; j_gene: TRBJ1-5; abundance: .; CDR3aa: CSAKNPGNQPQHF; CDR3nt: TGCAGTGCCAAGAACCCTGGCAATCAGCCCCAGCATTTT
v_gene: TRBV28; d_gene: .; j_gene: TRBJ1-2; abundance: .; CDR3aa: CASSSRTDPYGYTF; CDR3nt: TGTGCCAGCAGTTCAAGGACGGACCCCTATGGCTACACCTTC
v_gene: TRBV3-1; d_gene: .; j_gene: TRBJ2-5; abundance: .; CDR3aa: CASSQVSGWEQYF; CDR3nt: TGTGCCAGCAGCCAAGTTTCGGGATGGGAGCAGTACTTC
v_gene: TRBV6-4; d_gene: .; j_gene: TRBJ1-1; abundance: once; CDR3aa: CASSDFRGSEAFF; CDR3nt: TGTGCCAGCAGTGACTTCCGCGGGTCTGAAGCTTTCTTT